The T cell receptor (beta chain) described here comes from a study of T-cell reconstitution after alpha-beta-depleted transplantation in children. Findings of the study overall: About two months after transplant, alpha-beta T cells reportedly came from several hundred expanded graft clones. Recipient T cells and thymic progenitors that survived gave rise to the high TCRbeta diversity observed at day 60 in some patients. Diversity and T-cell counts at one year after transplant derived mostly from new T cells.

A TCRbeta library incorporating unique molecular identifiers was prepared. Using its own MiXCR run on the PCR reads, TCRdb lists one record per CDR3 protein. This sample has hundreds of thousands of distinct CDR3 sequences, with under 30% found just once. This clonotype was seen more than once but under ten times. Its specificity is unknown. CDR3 length equals 13 residues. Germline CDR1 DFQATT, CDR2 SNEGSKA (reference sequence). V was clipped by 3 bases and J by 4 bases, with 13 bases between them. This material consisted of PBMCs, mostly from graft donor cells, taken 360 days after TCRalphabeta/CD19-depleted stem cell transplant. The origin of this receptor is a boy younger than two who had a stem cell transplant for acute myeloid leukemia, so the T cells may come from the graft donor. J is TRBJ2-7 and V is TRBV20-1; the D is unclear. The CDR3 protein is CSASNGMPYEQYF. As DNA, the CDR3 is TGCAGTGCTAGTAACGGTATGCCGTACGAGCAGTACTTC.